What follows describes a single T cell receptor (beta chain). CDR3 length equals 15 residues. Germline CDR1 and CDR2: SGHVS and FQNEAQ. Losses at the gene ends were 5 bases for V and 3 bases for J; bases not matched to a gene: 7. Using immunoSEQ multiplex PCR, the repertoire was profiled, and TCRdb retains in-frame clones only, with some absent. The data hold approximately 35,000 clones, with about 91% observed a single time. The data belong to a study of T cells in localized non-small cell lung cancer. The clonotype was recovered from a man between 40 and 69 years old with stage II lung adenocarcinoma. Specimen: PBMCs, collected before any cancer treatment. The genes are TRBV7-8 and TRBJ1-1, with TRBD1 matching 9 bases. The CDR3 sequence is CASSPGQGLYTEAFF. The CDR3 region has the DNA TGTGCCAGCAGCCCGGGACAGGGATTATACACTGAAGCTTTCTTT.